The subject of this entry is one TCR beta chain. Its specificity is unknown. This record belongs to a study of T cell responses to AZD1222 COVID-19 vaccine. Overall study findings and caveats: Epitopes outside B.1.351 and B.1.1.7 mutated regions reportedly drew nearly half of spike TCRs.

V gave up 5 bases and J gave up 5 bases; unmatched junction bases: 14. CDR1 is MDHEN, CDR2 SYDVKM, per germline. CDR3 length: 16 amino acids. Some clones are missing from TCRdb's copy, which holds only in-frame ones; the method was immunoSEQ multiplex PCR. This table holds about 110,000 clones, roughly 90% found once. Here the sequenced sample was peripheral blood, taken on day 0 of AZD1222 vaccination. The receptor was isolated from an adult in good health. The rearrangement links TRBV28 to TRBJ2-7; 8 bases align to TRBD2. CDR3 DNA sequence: TGTGCCAGCAGTCCCCAGGGCCTAGCGGGTGTCAACGAGCAGTACTTC. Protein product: CASSPQGLAGVNEQYF. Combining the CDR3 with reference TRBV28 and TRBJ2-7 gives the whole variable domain DVKVTQSSRYLVKRTGEKVFLECVQDMDHENMFWYRQDPGLGLRLIYFSYDVKMKEKGDIPEGYSVSREKKERFSLILESASTNQTSMYLCASSPQGLAGVNEQYFGPGTRLTVT.